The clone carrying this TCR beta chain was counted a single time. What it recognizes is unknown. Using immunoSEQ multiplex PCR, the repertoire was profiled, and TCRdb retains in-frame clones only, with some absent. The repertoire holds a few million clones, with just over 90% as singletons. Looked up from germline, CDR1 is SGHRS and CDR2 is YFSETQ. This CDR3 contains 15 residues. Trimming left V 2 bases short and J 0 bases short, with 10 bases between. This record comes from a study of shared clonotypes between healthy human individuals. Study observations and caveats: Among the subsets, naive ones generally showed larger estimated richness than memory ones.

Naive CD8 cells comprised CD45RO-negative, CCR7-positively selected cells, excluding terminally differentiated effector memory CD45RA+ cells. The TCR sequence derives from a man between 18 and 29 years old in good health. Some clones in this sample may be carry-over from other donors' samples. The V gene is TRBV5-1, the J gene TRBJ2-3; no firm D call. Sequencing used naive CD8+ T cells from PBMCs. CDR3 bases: TGCGCCAGCAGCTTTCCAGGAGCTAGCACAGATACGCAGTATTTT. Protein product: CASSFPGASTDTQYF.